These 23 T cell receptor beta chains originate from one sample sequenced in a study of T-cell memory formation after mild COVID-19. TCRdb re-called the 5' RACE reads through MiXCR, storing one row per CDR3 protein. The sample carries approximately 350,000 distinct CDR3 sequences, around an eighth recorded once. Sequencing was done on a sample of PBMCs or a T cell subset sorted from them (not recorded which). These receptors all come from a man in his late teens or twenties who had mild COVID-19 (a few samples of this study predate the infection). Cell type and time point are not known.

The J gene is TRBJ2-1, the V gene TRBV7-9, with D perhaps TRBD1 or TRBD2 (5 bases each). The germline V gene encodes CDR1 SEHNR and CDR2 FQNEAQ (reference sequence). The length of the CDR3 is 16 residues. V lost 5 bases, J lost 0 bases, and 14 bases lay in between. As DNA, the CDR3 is TGTGCCAGCAGCCCAGGGTGGGGGACCTCCTACAATGAGCAGTTCTTC. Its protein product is CASSPGWGTSYNEQFF.

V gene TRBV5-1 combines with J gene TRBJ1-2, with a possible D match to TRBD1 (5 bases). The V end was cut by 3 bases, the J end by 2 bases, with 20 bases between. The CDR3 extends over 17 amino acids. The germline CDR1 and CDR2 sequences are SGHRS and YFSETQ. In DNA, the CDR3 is TGCGCCAGCAGCTCCGAATCCTCAGGGCAAACGAACTATGGCTACACCTTC. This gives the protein CASSSESSGQTNYGYTF.

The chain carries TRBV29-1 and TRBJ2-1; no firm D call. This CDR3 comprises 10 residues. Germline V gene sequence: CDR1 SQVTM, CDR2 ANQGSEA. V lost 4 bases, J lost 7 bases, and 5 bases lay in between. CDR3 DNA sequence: TGCAGCGTTGTCCGGAATGAGCAGTTCTTC. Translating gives CSVVRNEQFF.

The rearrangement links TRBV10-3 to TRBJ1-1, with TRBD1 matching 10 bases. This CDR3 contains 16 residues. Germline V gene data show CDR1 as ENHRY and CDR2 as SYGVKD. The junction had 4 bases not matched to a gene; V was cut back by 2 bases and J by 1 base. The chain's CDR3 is CAISEPGQGSNTEAFF. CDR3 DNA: TGTGCCATCAGTGAGCCGGGACAGGGGTCGAACACTGAAGCTTTCTTT.

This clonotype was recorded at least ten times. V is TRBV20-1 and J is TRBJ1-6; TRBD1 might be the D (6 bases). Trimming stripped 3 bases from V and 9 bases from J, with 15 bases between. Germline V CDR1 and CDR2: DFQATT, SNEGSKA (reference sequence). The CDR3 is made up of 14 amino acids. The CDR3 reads CSASPGGGGSPLHF. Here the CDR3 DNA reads TGCAGTGCTAGTCCCGGGGGCGGCGGTTCACCCCTCCACTTT.

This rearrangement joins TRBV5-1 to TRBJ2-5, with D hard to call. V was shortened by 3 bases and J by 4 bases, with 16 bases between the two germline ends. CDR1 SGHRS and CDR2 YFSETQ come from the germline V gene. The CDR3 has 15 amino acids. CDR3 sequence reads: CASSSNGLGRETQYF. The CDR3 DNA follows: TGCGCCAGCAGCTCCAATGGTCTCGGTCGAGAGACCCAGTACTTC.

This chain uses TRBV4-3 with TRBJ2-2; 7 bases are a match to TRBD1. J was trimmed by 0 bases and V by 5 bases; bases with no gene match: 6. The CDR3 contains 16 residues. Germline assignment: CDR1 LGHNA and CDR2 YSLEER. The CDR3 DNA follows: TGCGCCAGCAGCTCGAGACAGGGAACGAACACCGGGGAGCTGTTTTTT. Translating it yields CASSSRQGTNTGELFF.

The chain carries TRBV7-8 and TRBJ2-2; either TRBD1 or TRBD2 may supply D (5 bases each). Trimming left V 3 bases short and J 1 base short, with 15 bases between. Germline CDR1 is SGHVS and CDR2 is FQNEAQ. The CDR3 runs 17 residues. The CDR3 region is CASSFGTHGVNTGELFF. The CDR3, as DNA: TGTGCCAGCAGCTTTGGGACCCACGGAGTGAACACCGGGGAGCTGTTTTTT.

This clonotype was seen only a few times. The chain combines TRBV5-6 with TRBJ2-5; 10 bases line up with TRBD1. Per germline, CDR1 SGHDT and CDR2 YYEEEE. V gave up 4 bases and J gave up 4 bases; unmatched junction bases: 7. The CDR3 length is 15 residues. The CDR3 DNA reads TGTGCCAGCAGCACCCCGGACAGGGGGATAGAGACCCAGTACTTC. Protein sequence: CASSTPDRGIETQYF.

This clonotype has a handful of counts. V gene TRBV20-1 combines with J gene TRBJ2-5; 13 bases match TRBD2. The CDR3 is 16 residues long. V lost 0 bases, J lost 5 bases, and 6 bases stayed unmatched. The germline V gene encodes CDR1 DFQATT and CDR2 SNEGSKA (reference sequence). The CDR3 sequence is CSARDVGTSGVETQYF. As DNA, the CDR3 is TGCAGTGCTAGAGATGTTGGGACTAGCGGGGTCGAGACCCAGTACTTC.

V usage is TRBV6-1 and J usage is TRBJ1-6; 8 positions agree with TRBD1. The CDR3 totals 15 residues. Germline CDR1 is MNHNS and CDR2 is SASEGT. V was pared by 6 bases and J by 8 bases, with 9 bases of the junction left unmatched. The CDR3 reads CASSLTGAPYSPLHF. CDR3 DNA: TGTGCCAGCAGCCTGACAGGGGCCCCCTATTCACCCCTCCACTTT.

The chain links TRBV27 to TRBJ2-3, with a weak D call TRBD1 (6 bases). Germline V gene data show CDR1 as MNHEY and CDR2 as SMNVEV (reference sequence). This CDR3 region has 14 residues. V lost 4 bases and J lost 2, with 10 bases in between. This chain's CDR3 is CASSSYRDTDTQYF. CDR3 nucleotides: TGTGCCAGCAGTTCCTACAGGGACACAGATACGCAGTATTTT.

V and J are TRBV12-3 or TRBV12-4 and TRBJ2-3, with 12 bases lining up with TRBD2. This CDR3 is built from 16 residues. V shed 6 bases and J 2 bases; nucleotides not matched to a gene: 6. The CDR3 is CASSPGTSGSTDTQYF. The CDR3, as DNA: TGTGCCAGCAGCCCCGGGACTAGCGGGTCCACAGATACGCAGTATTTT.

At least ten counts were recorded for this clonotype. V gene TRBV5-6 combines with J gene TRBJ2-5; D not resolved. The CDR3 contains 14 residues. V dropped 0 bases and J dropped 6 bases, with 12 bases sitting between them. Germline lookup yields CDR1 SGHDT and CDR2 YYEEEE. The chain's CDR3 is CASSLDGQLQTQYF. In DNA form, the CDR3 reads TGTGCCAGCAGCTTGGACGGCCAGCTACAGACCCAGTACTTC.

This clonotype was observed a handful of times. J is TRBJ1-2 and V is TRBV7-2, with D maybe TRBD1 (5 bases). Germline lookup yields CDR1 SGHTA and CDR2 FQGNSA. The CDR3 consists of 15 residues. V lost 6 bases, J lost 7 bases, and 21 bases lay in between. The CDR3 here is CASRRPGVFDSGYTF. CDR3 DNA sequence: TGTGCCAGCAGACGCCCGGGGGTGTTTGACTCTGGCTACACCTTC.

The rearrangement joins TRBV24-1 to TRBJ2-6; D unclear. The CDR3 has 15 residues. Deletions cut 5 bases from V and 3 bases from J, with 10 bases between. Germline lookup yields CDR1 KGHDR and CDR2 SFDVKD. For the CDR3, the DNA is TGTGCCACCAGTGCCGATGGTCTTGGGGCCAACGTCCTGACTTTC. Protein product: CATSADGLGANVLTF.

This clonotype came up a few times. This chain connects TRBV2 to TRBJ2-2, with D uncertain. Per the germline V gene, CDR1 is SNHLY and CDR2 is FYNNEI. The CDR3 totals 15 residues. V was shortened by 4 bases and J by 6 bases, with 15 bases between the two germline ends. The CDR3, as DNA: TGTGCCAGCAGTGTAGAGGCTAGTCCCGCCGGGGAGCTGTTTTTT. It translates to CASSVEASPAGELFF. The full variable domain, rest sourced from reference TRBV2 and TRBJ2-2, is EPEVTQTPSHQVTQMGQEVILRCVPISNHLYFYWYRQILGQKVEFLVSFYNNEISEKSEIFDDQFSVERPDGSNFTLKIRSTKLEDSAMYFCASSVEASPAGELFFGEGSRLTVL.

DNA of the CDR3: TGTGCCAGCAGTTCTCTACAACGGGAAGAGACCCAGTACTTC. Its translation: CASSSLQREETQYF. The rearrangement links TRBV6-2 or TRBV6-3 to TRBJ2-5; D uncertain. Germline CDR1 is MNHEY and CDR2 is SVGEGT. There are 14 residues in the CDR3. The germline V and J ends were trimmed by 4 bases and 3 bases, with 12 bases remaining between them.

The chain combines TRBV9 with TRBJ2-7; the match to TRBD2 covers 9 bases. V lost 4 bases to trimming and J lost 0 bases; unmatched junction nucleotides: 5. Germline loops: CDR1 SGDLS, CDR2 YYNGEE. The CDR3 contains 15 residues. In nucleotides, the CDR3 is TGTGCCAGCAGCCTGAGCGGGGGGCCCTCCTACGAGCAGTACTTC. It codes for CASSLSGGPSYEQYF.

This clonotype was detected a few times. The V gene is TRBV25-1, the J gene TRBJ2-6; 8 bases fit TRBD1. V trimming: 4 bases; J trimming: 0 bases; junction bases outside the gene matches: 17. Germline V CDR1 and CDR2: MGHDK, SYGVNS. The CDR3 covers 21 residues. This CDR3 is CASSGDRFGQGTVSGANVLTF. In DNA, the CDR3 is TGTGCCAGCAGTGGAGACCGCTTTGGACAGGGAACGGTCTCTGGGGCCAACGTCCTGACTTTC.

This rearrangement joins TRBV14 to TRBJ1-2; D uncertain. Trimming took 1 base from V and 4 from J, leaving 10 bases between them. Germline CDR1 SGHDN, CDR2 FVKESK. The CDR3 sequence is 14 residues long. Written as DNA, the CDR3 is TGTGCCAGCAGCCAAGGTGTGGTTGCCTATGGCTACACCTTC. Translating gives CASSQGVVAYGYTF.

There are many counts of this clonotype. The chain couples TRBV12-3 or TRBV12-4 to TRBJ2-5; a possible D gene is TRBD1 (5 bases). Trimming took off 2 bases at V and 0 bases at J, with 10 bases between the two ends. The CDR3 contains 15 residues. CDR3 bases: TGTGCCAGCAGTTTAAGGTCAGGGTACCAAGAGACCCAGTACTTC. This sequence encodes CASSLRSGYQETQYF.

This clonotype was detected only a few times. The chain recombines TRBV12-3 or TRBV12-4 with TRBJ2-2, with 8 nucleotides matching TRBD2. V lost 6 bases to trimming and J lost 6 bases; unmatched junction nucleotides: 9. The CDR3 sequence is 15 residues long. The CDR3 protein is CASSSGTRGPGELFF. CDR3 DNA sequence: TGTGCCAGCAGCTCCGGGACTAGGGGCCCCGGGGAGCTGTTTTTT.